These T cell receptor beta chains were read from a single sample in a study of cytomegalovirus exposure and HLA in healthy donors. Measured with immunoSEQ multiplex PCR; TCRdb has only the in-frame clones, and not every one. There are 100,000 to 150,000 clones in the sample; around 90% occur only once, and approximately 2% lies in the top ten. Input material: PBMCs. The receptors were gathered from a woman under 30 in good health and CMV-seronegative. CDR3s leave out the opening cysteine and the closing phenylalanine or tryptophan.

j_call,v_call,cdr3_aa
TRBJ2-5,TRBV7-7,ASSPEAVETQY
TRBJ2-7,TRBV11-3,ASSLVDTTGLAYEQY
TRBJ1-5,TRBV2,ASSARGSNQPQH
TRBJ1-5,TRBV6-1,ASSEALGGGSAQPQH
TRBJ1-2,TRBV9,ASSGFRKDRVYGYT
TRBJ1-3,TRBV20-1,SVQGRNTIY
TRBJ1-2,TRBV10-3,AISGQGLNYGYT
TRBJ2-7,TRBV5-8,ASSTGQGGSYEQY
TRBJ1-1,TRBV27,ASNQGILTF
TRBJ2-3,TRBV5-1,ASSSASGGATDTQY
TRBJ2-1,TRBV20-1,SADRYNEQF
TRBJ2-3,TRBV10-1,ASSESGARVADTQY
TRBJ1-2,TRBV4-2,ASSQDLAGGGGYT
TRBJ2-7,TRBV7-2,ASSLGQGSSYEQY
TRBJ2-2,TRBV4-3,ASSQVGSGRGVTGELF
TRBJ1-6,TRBV2,ASVFTENSPLH
TRBJ1-5,TRBV28,ASSLYGQGNQPQH
TRBJ2-3,TRBV25-1,ASRRIGGTQY
TRBJ2-7,TRBV10-2,ASRGTGEHEQY
TRBJ2-7,TRBV4-1,ASSQEAAGPYYEQY
TRBJ1-1,TRBV19,ASSMGVGLDTEAF
TRBJ2-7,TRBV19,ASSPILAGGAYEQY
TRBJ2-1,TRBV4-2,ASSHPGTSGRDNEQF
TRBJ2-7,TRBV5-8,ASSLVGDSYEQY
TRBJ2-3,TRBV30,AWRIYPGLAGGPSTDTQY
TRBJ1-2,TRBV10-3,AISGTGQNYGYT
TRBJ2-2,TRBV6-5,ASSSVQLANTGELF
TRBJ2-5,TRBV14,ASSPYRGFVTQY
TRBJ2-7,TRBV7-9,ASSLGDRVLY
TRBJ2-4,TRBV27,ASRKTGENIQY
TRBJ2-2,TRBV6-5,ATRQGQTGELF